The 6 T cell receptor beta chains presented below share a single source sample, sequenced in a study of blood T cell repertoires in COVID-19. TCRdb keeps only in-frame clones here, not all; method: immunoSEQ multiplex PCR. The sample lists some 93,000 clones; around nine tenths were seen once. Sequencing used peripheral blood. The receptors stem from a man aged 50-59 years with acute or convalescent COVID-19.

The chain recombines TRBV5-1 with TRBJ2-1; 15 bases agree with TRBD2. V dropped 2 bases and J dropped 9; count of bases not matched to a gene: 9. CDR3 length: 17 residues. Germline V CDR1 and CDR2: SGHRS, YFSETQ. CDR3 sequence: CASSFMTGTSGRFEQFF. The CDR3 coding sequence is TGCGCCAGCAGCTTTATGACCGGGACTAGCGGGAGGTTTGAGCAGTTCTTC.

The chain carries TRBV19 and TRBJ2-7; maybe TRBD1 (6 bases). From germline, CDR1 is LNHDA and CDR2 SQIVND (reference sequence). The CDR3 is 16 residues long. Trimming took off 5 bases at V and 0 bases at J, with 17 bases between the two ends. DNA of the CDR3: TGTGCCAGTAGTCAACAGGGATTGGGGCTCTCCTACGAGCAGTACTTC. As protein: CASSQQGLGLSYEQYF.

The J gene is TRBJ1-5, the V gene TRBV19, with 7 positions matching TRBD1. The CDR3 is 14 residues long. J was trimmed by 6 bases and V by 7 bases; bases with no gene match: 9. The germline V gene encodes CDR1 LNHDA and CDR2 SQIVND (reference sequence). CDR3 bases: TGTGCCAGTACCCCGACAGGGTGGCGTCAGCCCCAGCATTTT. It is translated as CASTPTGWRQPQHF.

The CDR3 sequence is CASSPEVTEQFF. The CDR3 DNA follows: TGTGCCAGCTCACCGGAGGTCACGGAGCAGTTCTTC. The chain links TRBV18 to TRBJ2-1, with D possibly being TRBD2 (5 bases). The CDR3 covers 12 residues. V was cut by 3 bases and J by 10 bases, with 10 bases left in between. The V gene's germline CDR1 is KGHSH and CDR2 LQKENI. Using reference TRBV18 and TRBJ2-1 for the parts outside the CDR3, the full variable domain is NAGVMQNPRHLVRRRGQEARLRCSPMKGHSHVYWYRQLPEEGLKFMVYLQKENIIDESGMPKERFSAEFPKEGPSILRIQQVVRGDSAAYFCASSPEVTEQFFGPGTRLTVL.

J is TRBJ2-2 and V is TRBV3-1 (or the pseudogene TRBV3-2), with 11 bases fitting TRBD2. Germline V gives CDR1 LGHDT, CDR2 YNNKEL (reference sequence). The CDR3 consists of 15 residues. J was trimmed by 6 bases and V by 5 bases; bases with no gene match: 5. The CDR3 bases are TGTGCCAGCAGCAGACTAGCGGGGTTCCCCGGGGAGCTGTTTTTT. Amino acid sequence: CASSRLAGFPGELFF.

This rearrangement joins TRBV5-5 to TRBJ2-3, with D tentatively TRBD2 (6 bases). The ends were cut back, 5 bases at V and 5 bases at J, with 12 bases in the middle. The germline gives CDR1 SGHKS, CDR2 YYEKEE (reference sequence). CDR3 length equals 13 residues. Written as DNA, the CDR3 is TGTGCCAGCAGAACCTTGGGAGGAGATACGCAGTATTTT. It is translated as CASRTLGGDTQYF. Based on the CDR3 plus reference TRBV5-5 and TRBJ2-3, the full variable domain is DAGVTQSPTHLIKTRGQQVTLRCSPISGHKSVSWYQQVLGQGPQFIFQYYEKEERGRGNFPDRFSARQFPNYSSELNVNALLLGDSALYLCASRTLGGDTQYFGPGTRLTVL.